These T cell receptor beta chains were read from a single sample in a study of identical twins. Via MiXCR, TCRdb re-called the 5' RACE reads, giving one row per CDR3 protein. The sample carries just under 550,000 distinct CDR3 sequences, nearly 15% recorded once. This same sample was also part of a study on yellow fever vaccine responses in identical twins.

Input material: CD4+ T cells sorted from blood. The receptors originated from a woman between 18 and 30 years old in good health. Each CDR3 is given with its conserved first and last residue. The order of the fields is V gene, clone size, J gene, D gene, CDR3 DNA, CDR3 protein. D genes are given only for firm matches. Clone size is given for some rows only: seen once, a few or many times, or a class if the clone is expanded.

TRBV5-1	.	TRBJ2-3	.	TGCGCCAGCAGCTTGGCCTCGGGCCTCCCTGGAAGTACGCAGTATTTT	CASSLASGLPGSTQYF
TRBV28	few	TRBJ2-3	.	TGTGCCAGCAGTCTACAGGGTCTCGGAGCGACAGATACGCAGTATTTT	CASSLQGLGATDTQYF
TRBV25-1	few	TRBJ1-1	TRBD1	TGTGCCAGTCAGGGGGTGACCACTGAAGCTTTCTTT	CASQGVTTEAFF
TRBV7-9	many	TRBJ1-5	.	TGTGCCAGCAGCTTAGCGCATTCGGGGAGCAATCAGCCCCAGCATTTT	CASSLAHSGSNQPQHF
TRBV2	.	TRBJ2-1	TRBD2	TGTGCCAGCAGAGGGACTAGCGGGGGGGCCTACAATGAGCAGTTCTTC	CASRGTSGGAYNEQFF
TRBV5-1	few	TRBJ2-1	TRBD1	TGCGCCAGCAGCTCCGGACAGGGGATCGGCAATGAGCAGTTCTTC	CASSSGQGIGNEQFF
TRBV5-1	few	TRBJ1-2	TRBD1	TGCGCCAGCAGCCGGGACAGGGGTTCGGACTATGGCTACACCTTC	CASSRDRGSDYGYTF
TRBV6-1	.	TRBJ2-7	TRBD1	TGTGCCAGCAGTAGAGGACAGGGGGCTTGGGAGCAGTACTTC	CASSRGQGAWEQYF
TRBV20-1	.	TRBJ1-6	.	TGCAGTGCTAGTCCAGGGCCCTATAATTCACCCCTCCACTTT	CSASPGPYNSPLHF
TRBV19	few	TRBJ2-2	.	TGTGCCAGTAGGCAGGTTATGAACACCGGGGAGCTGTTTTTT	CASRQVMNTGELFF
TRBV20-1	few	TRBJ2-7	.	TGCAGTGCTAGAGATGGGGCTAAGGGAGAGTACGAGCAGTACTTC	CSARDGAKGEYEQYF
TRBV20-1	few	TRBJ2-4	TRBD1	TGCAGTGCTAGAGACGGGAAACCCCGGGACAGGGGCAAAAACATTCAGTACTTC	CSARDGKPRDRGKNIQYF
TRBV2	few	TRBJ2-3	TRBD2	TGTGCCAGCAGAAACGGACTAGCGGGATGGAGCGGAAGCACAGATACGCAGTATTTT	CASRNGLAGWSGSTDTQYF
TRBV20-1	few	TRBJ2-7	.	TGCAGTGCTAAACAGGAGGCCTACGAGCAGTACTTC	CSAKQEAYEQYF
TRBV15	many	TRBJ2-5	.	TGTGCCACCAGCAGATCGACAGGTTCCGAGACCCAGTACTTC	CATSRSTGSETQYF
TRBV15	.	TRBJ2-2	.	TGTGCCACCAGCAAGAGATTTTATGAGGGGCCCGGGGAGCTGTTTTTT	CATSKRFYEGPGELFF
TRBV24-1	few	TRBJ2-5	.	TGTGCCACCAGTTCGTTAGGGTCAGAGACCCAGTACTTC	CATSSLGSETQYF
TRBV4-1	.	TRBJ1-4	.	TGCGCCAGCAGCCAAGGGGAGACAACTAATGAAAAACTGTTTTTT	CASSQGETTNEKLFF
TRBV12-3/TRBV12-4	.	TRBJ2-1	.	TGTGCCAGCAGTCCGGGACGGGGTGAGCAGTTCTTC	CASSPGRGEQFF
TRBV6-5	few	TRBJ2-7	.	TGTGCCAGCAGTTATCTTAGGTCGGACGAGCAGTACTTC	CASSYLRSDEQYF
TRBV10-3	.	TRBJ2-5	.	TGTGCCATCAGTGATTCTAGCGTGTTACAAGAGACCCAGTACTTC	CAISDSSVLQETQYF
TRBV3-1	.	TRBJ2-1	.	TGTGCCAGCAGCCAAGTTGTGGGCGATGAGCAGTTCTTC	CASSQVVGDEQFF
TRBV15	.	TRBJ2-2	.	TGTGCCACCAGCAGATGGGACACAAACACCGGGGAGCTGTTTTTT	CATSRWDTNTGELFF
TRBV12-3/TRBV12-4	few	TRBJ2-1	TRBD1	TGTGCCAGCAGTTTATTGGTCGGACAGGGTGAGCAGTTCTTC	CASSLLVGQGEQFF
TRBV27	.	TRBJ2-3	TRBD2	TGTGCCAGCAGTTTTGGCGGGAGCATGGATACGCAGTATTTT	CASSFGGSMDTQYF
TRBV20-1	few	TRBJ2-2	.	TGCAGTGCCAGAACCGCTAGGAACACCGGGGAGCTGTTTTTT	CSARTARNTGELFF
TRBV10-2	.	TRBJ2-2	TRBD2	TGCGCCAGCAGTGAAACTAGCGGATCCACCGGGGAGCTGTTTTTT	CASSETSGSTGELFF
TRBV6-5	few	TRBJ2-7	.	TGTGCCAGCAGTTTGTCCAGGGCCTGGGACGAGCAGTACTTC	CASSLSRAWDEQYF
TRBV4-1	.	TRBJ2-7	.	TGCGCCAGCAGCCAAAGTTATGGGCTTTACGAGCAGTACTTC	CASSQSYGLYEQYF
TRBV5-1	.	TRBJ2-7	TRBD1	TGCGCCAGCAGCTTGGGTGCCGGGACAGCCTACGAGCAGTACTTC	CASSLGAGTAYEQYF
TRBV3-1	many	TRBJ2-1	TRBD2	TGTGCCAGCAGCCAAGATGTCTTGGGCGGGAGGGCCTACAATGAGCAGTTCTTC	CASSQDVLGGRAYNEQFF
TRBV12-3/TRBV12-4	many	TRBJ1-5	TRBD1	TGTGCCAGCAGCCGGGACAGGGCTAGCAATCAGCCCCAGCATTTT	CASSRDRASNQPQHF
TRBV7-2	few	TRBJ2-3	.	TGTGCCAGCAGCTTAGATTCTGTCTTCACAGATACGCAGTATTTT	CASSLDSVFTDTQYF
TRBV28	.	TRBJ2-1	TRBD2	TGTGCCAGCAGTTTAGGTGCTAGCGGGAGGGCGGGGAATGAGCAGTTCTTC	CASSLGASGRAGNEQFF
TRBV19	.	TRBJ2-7	.	TGTGCCAGTAGTCTCGTTGGGTCGAGCGGAGGGGCCTACGAGCAGTACTTC	CASSLVGSSGGAYEQYF
TRBV20-1	few	TRBJ1-1	.	TGCAGTGCTAGAGTATCGGGACTTACGAACACTGAAGCTTTCTTT	CSARVSGLTNTEAFF
TRBV20-1	few	TRBJ1-4	.	TGCAGTGCTTCCCAGGGCGGTGAAAAACTGTTTTTT	CSASQGGEKLFF
TRBV29-1	.	TRBJ2-1	TRBD2	TGCAGCGTTGAAGATCCCCGAAGCGGGGCTTACAATGAGCAGTTCTTC	CSVEDPRSGAYNEQFF
TRBV12-3/TRBV12-4	.	TRBJ1-1	.	TGTGCCAGCAGTTTGACGGCGGCAGTCCCGAACACTGAAGCTTTCTTT	CASSLTAAVPNTEAFF
TRBV4-1	few	TRBJ2-4	.	TGCGCCAGCAGCCAACCAATAGCTGGGAAAGCCAAAAACATTCAGTACTTC	CASSQPIAGKAKNIQYF
TRBV12-3/TRBV12-4	few	TRBJ2-7	TRBD2	TGTGCCAGCAGTTCCATAGCGGGAAGCGAGCAGTACTTC	CASSSIAGSEQYF
TRBV6-5	.	TRBJ2-4	.	TGTGCCAGCAGTTACTCCCGTCTGAACATTCAGTACTTC	CASSYSRLNIQYF
TRBV21-1	.	TRBJ1-2	.	TGTGCCAGCAGCAAGGACGACAGGGTCGGTGGCTACACCTTC	CASSKDDRVGGYTF
TRBV20-1	few	TRBJ2-3	.	TGCAGTGCGCCTCGGAGGGACGGAGATACGCAGTATTTT	CSAPRRDGDTQYF
TRBV19	.	TRBJ1-2	TRBD1	TGTGCCAGTAGTATAACAGGGGGCCGGTATGGCTACACCTTC	CASSITGGRYGYTF
TRBV12-3/TRBV12-4	.	TRBJ2-3	.	TGTGCCAGCAGTCCACAGGGTAGACCTAGCACAGATACGCAGTATTTT	CASSPQGRPSTDTQYF
TRBV6-5	few	TRBJ2-3	TRBD2	TGTGCCAGCAGTCTCGAGCGGGAGATTTTAGATACGCAGTATTTT	CASSLEREILDTQYF
TRBV4-1	.	TRBJ1-5	.	TGCGCCAGCAGCCAAGGGGATATCCAGGGTAAGCCCCAGCATTTT	CASSQGDIQGKPQHF
TRBV20-1	.	TRBJ1-6	TRBD1	TGCAGTGCCGCCGGACAGGGCGGGAGATCACCCCTCCACTTT	CSAAGQGGRSPLHF
TRBV20-1	.	TRBJ1-6	.	TGCAGTGCCCAAAGGACGAGATATAATTCACCCCTCCACTTT	CSAQRTRYNSPLHF
TRBV5-6	.	TRBJ2-5	TRBD1	TGTGCCAGCAGCTTGGTAACGGGACAGACGAACCGAGAGACCCAGTACTTC	CASSLVTGQTNRETQYF
TRBV5-1	many	TRBJ2-4	TRBD2	TGCGCCAGCAGCTTGACTAGCGGGTCTCAAAACATTCAGTACTTC	CASSLTSGSQNIQYF
TRBV5-1	few	TRBJ2-2	TRBD2	TGCGCCAGCCAGCTTGGGACTAGCGGGAGGATAACCGGGGAGCTGTTTTTT	CASQLGTSGRITGELFF
TRBV20-1	few	TRBJ1-1	TRBD1	TGCAGTGCTATGTCAAATGCAGGGGGTGAAGCTTTCTTT	CSAMSNAGGEAFF
TRBV11-1	.	TRBJ2-2	.	TGTGCCAGCAGCTTAGCGGTGACAGGCGGGCGGTTCCTCCCGAACACCGGGGAGCTGTTTTTT	CASSLAVTGGRFLPNTGELFF
TRBV7-3	.	TRBJ2-1	.	TGTGCCAGCAGCTCTTCTACCGGGACCCCTCGGAATGAGCAGTTCTTC	CASSSSTGTPRNEQFF
TRBV12-3/TRBV12-4	many	TRBJ2-5	.	TGTGCCAGCAGAACTAGGGTCAGGGAGACCCAGTACTTC	CASRTRVRETQYF
TRBV3-1	few	TRBJ2-2	TRBD2	TGTGCCAGCAGGCGACTAGCGGGGGCCACCGGGGAGCTGTTTTTT	CASRRLAGATGELFF